Listed below are T cell receptor beta chains from one sample, sequenced in a study of T cells in Graves' hyperthyroidism and ophthalmopathy. MiXCR, run by TCRdb on the multiplex PCR reads, gives a single entry per CDR3 protein. The table includes about half a million distinct CDR3 sequences, 15% to 20% detected once. What was sequenced was blood. The receptors come from a woman in her 30s with Graves' ophthalmopathy. Both conserved end residues are part of each CDR3. The D gene is left open where the match is weak. Size tells how often a clone was seen (once, few, many) or the class of an expanded clone, and some rows leave it out.

size	V	D	J	CDR3	DNA
many	TRBV20-1	TRBD2	TRBJ2-1	CSPNSGRTYNEQFF	TGCAGTCCAAATAGCGGGAGAACCTACAATGAGCAGTTCTTC
few	TRBV7-3	TRBD1	TRBJ1-2	CASSPDREGGYTF	TGTGCCAGCAGCCCCGACAGGGAAGGTGGCTACACCTTC
NA	TRBV28	TRBD1	TRBJ2-1	CASSLGQGNGQFF	TGTGCCAGCAGTTTGGGACAGGGGAATGGGCAGTTCTTC
NA	TRBV6-6	NA	TRBJ1-1	CASSYSLQASLEAFF	TGTGCCAGCAGTTACTCTCTACAGGCCTCCCTCGAAGCTTTCTTT
few	TRBV18	NA	TRBJ2-5	CASSPRSKGETQYF	TGTGCCAGCTCACCAAGAAGCAAGGGGGAGACCCAGTACTTC
few	TRBV19	NA	TRBJ1-5	CASSILGPSRTQHF	TGTGCCAGTAGTATTTTGGGTCCTAGTCGGACCCAGCATTTT
few	TRBV18	TRBD1	TRBJ2-2	CASSNRGLAINTGELFF	TGTGCCAGCTCCAACAGGGGCCTAGCTATAAACACCGGGGAGCTGTTTTTT
few	TRBV4-1	TRBD2	TRBJ2-1	CASSPGGSLSSPGLAYNEQFF	TGCGCCAGCAGCCCGGGGGGCAGTTTAAGTTCGCCGGGACTAGCGTACAATGAGCAGTTCTTC
NA	TRBV28	NA	TRBJ2-5	CASSLPSVPTRETQYF	TGTGCCAGCAGTTTACCCTCCGTCCCCACAAGAGAGACCCAGTACTTC
few	TRBV28	NA	TRBJ1-3	CASSLFHGGLGGNTIYF	TGTGCCAGCAGTTTATTTCATGGAGGGCTAGGCGGAAACACCATATATTTT
few	TRBV5-1	NA	TRBJ2-7	CASNSGWGDNEQYF	TGCGCCAGCAACTCAGGGTGGGGCGACAATGAGCAGTACTTC
many	TRBV15	NA	TRBJ2-5	CATSVHIGGETQYF	TGTGCCACCAGCGTTCACATAGGGGGAGAGACCCAGTACTTC
NA	TRBV7-3	TRBD1	TRBJ2-7	CASSFGTGISEQYF	TGTGCTAGCAGCTTTGGGACAGGGATAAGCGAGCAGTACTTC
many	TRBV7-2	NA	TRBJ2-7	CASSLSLHYEQYF	TGTGCCAGCAGCTTAAGTCTGCACTACGAGCAGTACTTC
many	TRBV7-2	TRBD2	TRBJ2-1	CASSLGGSGRIEQFF	TGTGCCAGCAGCTTAGGGGGTAGCGGGAGAATAGAGCAGTTCTTC
NA	TRBV27	NA	TRBJ2-2	CASSILGSSTGELFF	TGTGCCAGCAGTATTTTAGGCTCAAGTACCGGGGAGCTGTTTTTT
NA	TRBV19	TRBD1	TRBJ2-2	CASRQPGQPTGELFF	TGTGCCAGTAGACAACCGGGACAGCCGACCGGGGAGCTGTTTTTT
NA	TRBV12-3/TRBV12-4	TRBD2	TRBJ2-7	CASSFSGRGTYEQYF	TGTGCCAGCAGTTTCTCAGGGAGGGGAACATACGAGCAGTACTTC
many	TRBV3-1	TRBD2	TRBJ2-1	CASLRLADNEQFF	TGTGCCAGCCTCCGTCTAGCGGACAATGAGCAGTTCTTC
NA	TRBV7-2	TRBD1	TRBJ2-3	CASSLQGAGDTQYF	TGTGCCAGCAGCTTACAGGGGGCTGGAGATACGCAGTATTTT
many	TRBV28	NA	TRBJ1-2	CASSPLDRSHYGYTF	TGTGCCAGCAGCCCCCTAGACAGATCCCACTATGGCTACACCTTC
NA	TRBV30	NA	TRBJ1-3	CAWNAGAEGNTIYF	TGTGCCTGGAATGCGGGGGCTGAAGGAAACACCATATATTTT
few	TRBV19	TRBD1	TRBJ2-2	CASSITGAGELFF	TGTGCCAGTAGTATTACAGGGGCCGGGGAGCTGTTTTTT
many	TRBV5-1	NA	TRBJ2-1	CASSQTPLSYNEQFF	TGCGCCAGCAGCCAGACACCCTTATCCTACAATGAGCAGTTCTTC
NA	TRBV20-1	TRBD2	TRBJ2-2	CSARVSGRFTGELVF	TGCAGTGCTAGAGTAAGCGGGAGATTCACCGGGGAGCTGGTTTTT
few	TRBV24-1	NA	TRBJ2-7	CATSQGTYEQYF	TGTGCCACCAGCCAGGGAACCTACGAGCAGTACTTC
many	TRBV28	NA	TRBJ2-5	CASQSGGPSKTQYF	TGTGCCAGCCAATCTGGAGGGCCGTCGAAGACCCAGTACTTC
many	TRBV27	TRBD1	TRBJ2-7	CASSFNRGPYEQYF	TGTGCCAGCAGTTTTAACAGGGGACCCTACGAGCAGTACTTC
few	TRBV27	TRBD1	TRBJ2-7	CASRVSQGKSYEQYF	TGTGCCAGCAGGGTCTCACAGGGGAAGTCCTACGAGCAGTACTTC
NA	TRBV12-3/TRBV12-4	TRBD1	TRBJ2-4	CASSFLDRVDIQYF	TGTGCCAGCAGTTTTTTGGACAGGGTGGACATTCAGTACTTC
many	TRBV30	TRBD2	TRBJ2-7	CAWSVAGVYEQYF	TGTGCCTGGTCAGTAGCGGGAGTCTACGAGCAGTACTTC
NA	TRBV7-3	NA	TRBJ2-1	CASSLTIWNEQFF	TGTGCCAGCAGCTTAACTATTTGGAATGAGCAGTTCTTC
many	TRBV20-1	TRBD2	TRBJ2-5	CSAPRLAGLLGETQYF	TGCAGTGCGCCCCGACTAGCGGGTCTCTTGGGGGAGACCCAGTACTTC
many	TRBV12-3/TRBV12-4	TRBD1	TRBJ2-5	CASSNTGGQETQYF	TGTGCCAGCAGCAATACAGGGGGCCAAGAGACCCAGTACTTC
few	TRBV18	NA	TRBJ1-5	CASSPLAFNQPQHF	TGTGCCAGCTCACCGCTCGCTTTTAATCAGCCCCAGCATTTT
few	TRBV5-1	TRBD1	TRBJ2-1	CASSWTRDRVNEQFF	TGCGCCAGCAGCTGGACCCGGGACAGGGTTAATGAGCAGTTCTTC
NA	TRBV7-9	TRBD1	TRBJ2-7	CASGRQGNYEQYF	TGTGCCAGCGGTCGACAGGGGAATTACGAGCAGTACTTC
few	TRBV20-1	NA	TRBJ1-3	CSAPHNSGNTIYF	TGCAGTGCTCCACACAACTCTGGAAACACCATATATTTT
many	TRBV5-1	TRBD2	TRBJ2-1	CASSVLVAGEGEQFF	TGCGCCAGCAGCGTGTTGGTAGCGGGAGAGGGCGAGCAGTTCTTC
NA	TRBV20-1	NA	TRBJ2-2	CSASRQGNPTGELFF	TGCAGTGCTAGCCGGCAGGGGAACCCCACCGGGGAGCTGTTTTTT
NA	TRBV6-1	TRBD1	TRBJ2-7	CASTPQSGTGSVYEQYF	TGTGCCAGCACCCCTCAATCAGGGACAGGGAGTGTCTACGAGCAGTACTTC
few	TRBV5-1	NA	TRBJ1-4	CASSFGSSNEKLFF	TGCGCCAGCAGCTTTGGGTCTTCTAATGAAAAACTGTTTTTT
few	TRBV12-3/TRBV12-4	NA	TRBJ2-3	CASSPGFTDTQYF	TGTGCCAGCAGTCCGGGATTCACAGATACGCAGTATTTT
NA	TRBV4-1	TRBD1	TRBJ1-5	CASSRPLGQGALGQPQHF	TGCGCCAGCAGCCGCCCGCTTGGACAGGGGGCGTTGGGTCAGCCCCAGCATTTT
NA	TRBV3-1	NA	TRBJ2-3	CASSQGVGQNTDTQYF	TGTGCCAGCAGCCAAGGGGTCGGACAGAACACAGATACGCAGTATTTT
few	TRBV27	TRBD2	TRBJ2-5	CASSGLGALETQYF	TGTGCCAGCAGCGGACTAGGAGCGTTGGAGACCCAGTACTTC
many	TRBV6-2/TRBV6-3	NA	TRBJ1-2	CASSRTKGYTF	TGTGCCAGCAGTAGGACAAAGGGCTACACCTTC
many	TRBV27	NA	TRBJ2-7	CASSLGSGLHYEQYF	TGTGCCAGCAGTTTAGGTTCCGGACTCCACTACGAGCAGTACTTC
many	TRBV7-2	NA	TRBJ2-1	CASSAIRGTEQFF	TGTGCCAGCAGCGCTATTAGAGGGACAGAGCAGTTCTTC
many	TRBV7-2	NA	TRBJ1-2	CASSFPSRGYTF	TGTGCCAGCAGCTTCCCTTCAAGAGGCTACACCTTC
many	TRBV4-3	NA	TRBJ2-1	CASSQVAGQINNEQFF	TGCGCCAGCAGCCAAGTCGCCGGACAGATTAACAATGAGCAGTTCTTC
many	TRBV4-1	TRBD1	TRBJ1-3	CASSQPRQGADTIYF	TGCGCCAGCAGCCAGCCCAGACAGGGGGCGGACACCATATATTTT